Described below is a single T cell receptor (beta chain) sequence and its context. The sample belongs to a study of blood T cell repertoires in COVID-19. The germline CDR1 and CDR2 sequences are SGHTA and FQGTGA. The CDR3 is 15 residues long. V lost 4 bases to trimming and J lost 6 bases, with 16 bases between them. In the original analysis: Estimates of nucleated cell counts were drawn from the amplification of reference gene primers. TCRdb keeps only in-frame clones here, not all; method: immunoSEQ multiplex PCR. That table supplies the V and J calls and clone size; D and trimming were determined from the DNA. The data hold around 70,000 clones, with 75% to 90% observed a single time.

The chain carries TRBV7-3 and TRBJ2-1; a possible D gene is TRBD2 (7 bases). Sequenced input: peripheral blood. The receptor comes from a man aged 30 to 39 with acute or convalescent COVID-19. In DNA form, the CDR3 reads TGTGCCAGCAGCTCGGCGGGGGCGCAGGCCAATGAGCAGTTCTTC. Translating gives CASSSAGAQANEQFF.